This section outlines one T cell receptor (beta chain) sequence together with its context. This record belongs to a study of cytomegalovirus exposure and HLA in healthy donors. The CDR3 covers 14 residues. CDR1 and CDR2 (germline): LNHDA, SQIVND (reference sequence). V gave up 3 bases and J gave up 6 bases; unmatched junction bases: 7. The study ran its PCR with 60 Vbeta and 13 Jbeta primers. TCRdb's copy holds only in-frame clones and misses some; the assay was immunoSEQ multiplex PCR. This sample yields 55,000 to 65,000 clones, of which around 81% are seen a single time; almost 6% belongs to the top ten.

Sequenced sample: PBMCs. The rearrangement uses TRBV19 and TRBJ1-2, with 7 bases that match TRBD1. The sequence derives from a male donor in good health and CMV-seronegative. The CDR3 DNA follows: TGTGCCAGTAGTATGGGACAGAGAAGGGATGGCTACACCTTC. It encodes CASSMGQRRDGYTF. Looking up the rest from reference TRBV19 and TRBJ1-2 gives the full variable domain: DGGITQSPKYLFRKEGQNVTLSCEQNLNHDAMYWYRQDPGQGLRLIYYSQIVNDFQKGDIAEGYSVSREKKESFPLTVTSAQKNPTAFYLCASSMGQRRDGYTFGSGTRLTVV.